Below are 16 T cell receptor beta chains sequenced from a single sample in a study of T cell repertoires in cytomegalovirus infection. No antigen has been assigned to these receptors. In TCRdb, the reads were re-called with MiXCR into one record per CDR3 protein. The sample yields 250,000 to 300,000 distinct CDR3 sequences, 20% to 25% seen once. Source: cultured PBMCs, taken from culture after CMV antigen stimulation. The receptors shown here come from a human donor in good health (CMV status not recorded). Some clones in this sample may be carry-over from other donors' samples.

The chain carries TRBV2 and TRBJ2-7; weak D call: TRBD1 (5 bases). This CDR3 has 14 amino acids. Per the germline V gene, CDR1 is SNHLY and CDR2 is FYNNEI. The V and J ends lost 7 bases and 2 bases respectively, with 15 bases between them. In DNA, the CDR3 is TGTGCCAGCAAACTTGGGGCGGAAACCTACGAGCAGTACTTC. Amino acids: CASKLGAETYEQYF.

This chain links TRBV4-3 with TRBJ1-4, with 9 bases aligning to TRBD1. Germline V gene sequence: CDR1 LGHNA, CDR2 YSLEER. With 0 bases clipped from V and 8 bases from J, the junction kept 7 bases outside the gene matches. The CDR3 covers 16 residues. DNA of the CDR3: TGCGCCAGCAGCCAAGAAATTAGGGACAGGGAAGAAAAACTGTTTTTT. This translates into CASSQEIRDREEKLFF.

This chain links TRBV7-2 with TRBJ2-3, with unresolved D. The CDR3 is 14 amino acids. Looked up from germline, CDR1 is SGHTA and CDR2 is FQGNSA. With 5 bases removed from V and 2 bases from J, the gap between germline ends came to 11 bases. This CDR3 is CASSLRATTDTQYF. DNA of the CDR3: TGTGCCAGCAGCCTACGGGCCACCACAGATACGCAGTATTTT. Full variable domain (remainder filled in from reference TRBV7-2 and TRBJ2-3): GAGVSQSPSNKVTEKGKDVELRCDPISGHTALYWYRQSLGQGLEFLIYFQGNSAPDKSGLPSDRFSAERTGGSVSTLTIQRTQQEDSAVYLCASSLRATTDTQYFGPGTRLTVL.

This clonotype was observed many times. The rearrangement uses TRBV7-2 and TRBJ1-6, with no clear D. CDR3 length: 14 residues. CDR1 and CDR2 (germline): SGHTA, FQGNSA. V was clipped by 5 bases and J by 10 bases, with 15 bases between them. The CDR3 DNA reads TGTGCCAGCAGCCAAGACATTCGGCGGTCACCCCTCCACTTT. This sequence encodes CASSQDIRRSPLHF.

This sequence joins TRBV28 and TRBJ2-1, with D possibly matching TRBD1 (6 bases). Deletions cut 6 bases from V and 15 bases from J, with 18 bases between. The germline V gene has CDR1 MDHEN and CDR2 SYDVKM. The CDR3 loop spans 12 amino acids. CDR3 DNA: TGTGCCAGCAGCCTGGGACAACAGAGGCCGTTCTTC. Encoded protein: CASSLGQQRPFF.

This clonotype was counted a single time. The J gene is TRBJ1-2, the V gene TRBV7-9; D possibly corresponds to TRBD1 (5 bases). The CDR3 loop spans 13 amino acids. Germline V gene sequence: CDR1 SEHNR, CDR2 FQNEAQ (reference sequence). The V gene lost 5 bases and the J gene lost 7 bases, with 14 bases spanning the gap. In nucleotides, the CDR3 is TGTGCCAGCAGCCTCCGGGACGTAAGTGGCTACACCTTC. Translation gives CASSLRDVSGYTF.

The V call is TRBV13, the J call TRBJ2-1; D gene ambiguous. This CDR3 spans 16 amino acids. From germline, CDR1 is PRHDT and CDR2 FYEKMQ (reference sequence). V dropped 5 bases and J dropped 5 bases, with 19 bases sitting between them. CDR3 protein: CASSPPGREPDNEQFF. CDR3 coding DNA: TGTGCCAGCAGCCCCCCAGGCCGCGAACCTGACAATGAGCAGTTCTTC.

This clonotype was observed many times. One end of the junction varies from germline; a read error may be responsible. The chain links TRBV11-2 to TRBJ2-1; D remains ambiguous. From germline, CDR1 is SGHAT and CDR2 FQNNGV. CDR3 length: 13 amino acids. The CDR3 DNA follows: TGTGCCAGCAGCCATCGATCCTTCAATGAGCAGTTCTTC. Its translation is CASSHRSFNEQFF. Together with reference TRBV11-2 and TRBJ2-1, the CDR3 gives the full variable domain: EAGVAQSPRYKIIEKRQSVAFWCNPISGHATLYWYQQILGQGPKLLIQFQNNGVVDDSQLPKDRFSAERLKGVDSTLKIQPAKLEDSAVYLCASSHRSFNEQFFGPGTRLTVL.

The sample holds a few counts of this clonotype. The rearrangement links TRBV6-5 to TRBJ1-2; D call uncertain. Trimming removed 7 bases from V and 0 bases from J, with 9 bases in between. Germline CDR1 reads MNHEY; CDR2 reads SVGAGI. The CDR3 has 13 residues. CDR3 sequence: CASNGAANYGYTF. As DNA, the CDR3 is TGTGCCAGCAATGGAGCAGCTAACTATGGCTACACCTTC.

The V gene is TRBV4-3, the J gene TRBJ2-5; D gene unclear. CDR1 is LGHNA and CDR2 is YSLEER in the germline V gene. CDR3 length: 14 amino acids. The ends were cut back, 0 bases at V and 5 bases at J, with 10 bases in the middle. The CDR3 is CASSQDPSGETQYF. In nucleotides, the CDR3 is TGCGCCAGCAGCCAAGATCCAAGTGGGGAGACCCAGTACTTC.

This chain connects TRBV28 to TRBJ2-6, with D perhaps matching TRBD1 (6 bases). V was pared by 5 bases and J by 1 base, with 15 bases between. Germline assignment: CDR1 MDHEN and CDR2 SYDVKM. This CDR3 region has 17 residues. CDR3 coding DNA: TGTGCCAGCAGTCAATTTCAGGGGTTATCTGGGGCCAACGTCCTGACTTTC. This sequence encodes CASSQFQGLSGANVLTF.

The rearrangement links TRBV20-1 to TRBJ2-7; D may be TRBD2 (5 bases). Trimming shortened V by 0 bases and J by 3 bases, and 9 bases separated the two germline ends. Germline V gene lookup returns CDR1 DFQATT and CDR2 SNEGSKA (reference sequence). The CDR3 consists of 13 residues. The CDR3 region is CSARELGLYEQYF. CDR3 DNA: TGCAGTGCTAGAGAACTAGGGCTCTACGAGCAGTACTTC.

This clonotype was seen a handful of times. The chain employs TRBV10-3 and TRBJ2-1; 8 positions match TRBD2. Looked up from germline, CDR1 is ENHRY and CDR2 is SYGVKD. The V gene end was trimmed by 7 bases and the J gene end by 5 bases; junction bases not matched to a gene: 7. The CDR3 extends over 14 amino acids. The CDR3 DNA is TGTGCCATCACGAGCGGGAGAGAGAACAATGAGCAGTTCTTC. Translation gives CAITSGRENNEQFF.

Only a few counts were recorded for this clonotype. The chain is built from TRBV28 and TRBJ2-7; 11 nucleotides align to TRBD2. The V gene end was trimmed by 6 bases and the J gene end by 0 bases; junction bases not matched to a gene: 1. There are 14 residues in the CDR3. Germline V gene lookup returns CDR1 MDHEN and CDR2 SYDVKM. CDR3 residues: CASRTSGGSYEQYV. CDR3 coding DNA: TGTGCCAGCAGAACTAGCGGGGGCTCCTACGAGCAGTACGTC.

This clonotype was recorded at least ten times. The chain is built from TRBV12-3 or TRBV12-4 and TRBJ2-4; D may correspond to TRBD1 or TRBD2 (5 bases each). V was cut by 1 base and J by 2 bases, with 9 bases left in between. The CDR3 extends over 15 amino acids. CDR3 sequence reads: CASSLDWGSKNIQYF. CDR3 DNA: TGTGCCAGCAGTTTAGACTGGGGGTCCAAAAACATTCAGTACTTC.

This clonotype has ten or more counts. The rearrangement links TRBV7-8 to TRBJ1-5; D is possibly TRBD1 (6 bases). In germline, CDR1 is SGHVS, CDR2 FQNEAQ. The CDR3 is made up of 15 amino acids. Deletions cut 6 bases from V and 0 bases from J, with 12 bases between. The CDR3 DNA reads as TGTGCCAGCAGTCCTGCGACAGGTAGCAATCAGCCCCAGCATTTT. Amino acid sequence: CASSPATGSNQPQHF.